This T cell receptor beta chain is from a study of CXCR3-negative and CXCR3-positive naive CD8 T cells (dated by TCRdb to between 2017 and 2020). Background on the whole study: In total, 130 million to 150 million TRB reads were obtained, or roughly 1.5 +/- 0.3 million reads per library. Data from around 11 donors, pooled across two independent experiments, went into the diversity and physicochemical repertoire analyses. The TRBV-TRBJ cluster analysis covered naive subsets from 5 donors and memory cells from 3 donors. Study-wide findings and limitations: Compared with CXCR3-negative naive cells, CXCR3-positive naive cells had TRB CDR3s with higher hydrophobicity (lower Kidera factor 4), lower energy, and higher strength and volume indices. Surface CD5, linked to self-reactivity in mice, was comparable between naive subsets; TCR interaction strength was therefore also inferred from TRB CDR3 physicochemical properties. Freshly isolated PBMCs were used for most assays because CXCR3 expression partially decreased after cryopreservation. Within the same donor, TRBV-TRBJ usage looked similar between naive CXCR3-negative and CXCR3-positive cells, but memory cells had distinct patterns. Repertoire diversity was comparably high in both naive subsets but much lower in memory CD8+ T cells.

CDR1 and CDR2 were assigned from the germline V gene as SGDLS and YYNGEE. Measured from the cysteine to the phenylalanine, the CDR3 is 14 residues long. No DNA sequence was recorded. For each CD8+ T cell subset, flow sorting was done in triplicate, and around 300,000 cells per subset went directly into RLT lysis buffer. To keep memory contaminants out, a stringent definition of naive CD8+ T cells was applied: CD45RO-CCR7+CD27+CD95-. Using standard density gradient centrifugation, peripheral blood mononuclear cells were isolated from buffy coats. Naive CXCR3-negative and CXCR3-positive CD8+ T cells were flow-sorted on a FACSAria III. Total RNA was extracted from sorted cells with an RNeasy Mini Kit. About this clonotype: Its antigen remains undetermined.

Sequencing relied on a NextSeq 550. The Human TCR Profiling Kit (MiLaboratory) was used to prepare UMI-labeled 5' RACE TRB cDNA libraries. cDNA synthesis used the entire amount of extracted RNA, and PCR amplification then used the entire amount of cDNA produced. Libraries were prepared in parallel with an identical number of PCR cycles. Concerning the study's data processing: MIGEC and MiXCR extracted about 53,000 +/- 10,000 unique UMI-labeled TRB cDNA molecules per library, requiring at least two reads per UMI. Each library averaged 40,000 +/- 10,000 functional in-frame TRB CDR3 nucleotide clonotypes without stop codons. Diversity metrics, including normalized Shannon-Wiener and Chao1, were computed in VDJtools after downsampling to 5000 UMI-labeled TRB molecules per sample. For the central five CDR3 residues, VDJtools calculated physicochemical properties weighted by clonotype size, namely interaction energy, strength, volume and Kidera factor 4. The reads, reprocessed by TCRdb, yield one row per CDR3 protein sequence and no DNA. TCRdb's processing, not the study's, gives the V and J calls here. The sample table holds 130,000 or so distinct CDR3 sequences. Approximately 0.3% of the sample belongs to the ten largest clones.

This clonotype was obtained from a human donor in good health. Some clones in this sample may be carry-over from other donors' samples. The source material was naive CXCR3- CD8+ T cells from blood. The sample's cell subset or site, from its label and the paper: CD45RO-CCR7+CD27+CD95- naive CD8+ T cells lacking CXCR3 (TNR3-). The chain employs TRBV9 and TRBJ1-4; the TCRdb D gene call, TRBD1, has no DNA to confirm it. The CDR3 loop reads CASSPGHVNEKLFF.